A selection of T cell receptor beta chains follows, all from one sample in a study of regulatory T cells in long-lasting Graves disease. TCRdb processed the multiplex PCR reads anew with MiXCR; each CDR3 protein has one entry. The table shows under 500,000 distinct CDR3 sequences, with less than 20% occurring only once. A further study also used this sample, focusing on T cells in Graves' hyperthyroidism and ophthalmopathy.

The material sequenced was peripheral blood mononuclear cells (PBMCs), taken at new diagnosis, from a patient treated with antithyroid drugs. These receptors all come from a woman aged 30 to 39 with Graves disease. Both conserved end residues are part of each CDR3. The D gene is left open where the match is weak. Not every row has a clone size; where given, it reads once, few, many or a size class.

V	J	size	D	CDR3	DNA
TRBV25-1	TRBJ2-1	NA	TRBD2	CASSEFGLGHNEQFF	TGTGCCAGCAGTGAATTCGGACTAGGCCACAATGAGCAGTTCTTC
TRBV29-1	TRBJ2-2	NA	NA	CSVPGRTGELFF	TGCAGCGTTCCGGGTCGTACCGGGGAGCTGTTTTTT
TRBV28	TRBJ1-1	many	TRBD1	CASSSLATGKTEAFF	TGTGCCAGCAGTTCCCTAGCGACAGGGAAGACTGAAGCTTTCTTT
TRBV12-3/TRBV12-4	TRBJ2-3	many	TRBD2	CASNVRGVADTQYF	TGTGCCAGCAATGTTCGGGGGGTGGCAGATACGCAGTATTTT
TRBV9	TRBJ2-3	many	NA	CASSVGWTSTDTQYF	TGTGCCAGCAGCGTAGGCTGGACTAGCACAGATACGCAGTATTTT
TRBV24-1	TRBJ2-1	many	NA	CATSASRYEQFF	TGTGCCACCAGTGCCTCCCGGTATGAGCAGTTCTTC
TRBV18	TRBJ2-7	many	NA	CASSPFGGSYNNEQYF	TGTGCCAGCTCACCATTCGGTGGGTCTTACAATAACGAGCAGTACTTC
TRBV20-1	TRBJ2-1	NA	TRBD2	CSARGWTSGIESSYNEQFF	TGCAGTGCTAGAGGTTGGACTAGCGGGATAGAGAGCTCCTACAATGAGCAGTTCTTC
TRBV30	TRBJ2-2	many	TRBD2	CAWSLAGGDTGELFF	TGTGCCTGGAGTCTAGCGGGAGGGGACACCGGGGAGCTGTTTTTT
TRBV5-1	TRBJ2-7	many	NA	CASSQGAVTYEQYF	TGCGCCAGCAGCCAAGGGGCGGTCACCTACGAGCAGTACTTC
TRBV20-1	TRBJ2-2	few	NA	CSARGLLNTGELFF	TGCAGTGCTAGAGGACTACTTAACACCGGGGAGCTGTTTTTT
TRBV20-1	TRBJ1-5	NA	NA	CSARVGAANQPQHF	TGCAGTGCTAGAGTTGGGGCAGCCAATCAGCCCCAGCATTTT
TRBV5-1	TRBJ1-2	NA	NA	CASSWESDGYTF	TGCGCCAGCAGCTGGGAATCGGATGGCTACACCTTC
TRBV7-2	TRBJ1-5	NA	NA	CVSSPRGVGNQPQHF	TGTGTCAGCAGCCCGAGGGGGGTCGGCAATCAGCCCCAGCATTTT
TRBV11-3	TRBJ2-3	NA	TRBD2	CASSLVQREGSDTDTQYF	TGTGCCAGCAGCTTAGTCCAGCGGGAGGGTTCGGACACAGATACGCAGTATTTT
TRBV7-9	TRBJ1-2	many	TRBD1	CASSQGQGAGYGYTF	TGTGCCAGCAGCCAGGGACAGGGGGCCGGCTATGGCTACACCTTC
TRBV24-1	TRBJ1-2	NA	NA	CATSEGQPNYGYTF	TGTGCCACCAGTGAAGGACAGCCCAACTATGGCTACACCTTC
TRBV25-1	TRBJ1-2	NA	TRBD1	CASSGTGNFYGYTF	TGTGCCAGCAGTGGGACAGGGAACTTCTATGGCTACACCTTC
TRBV15	TRBJ2-3	few	NA	CATSRGAGSTDTQYF	TGTGCCACCAGCAGAGGTGCAGGGAGCACAGATACGCAGTATTTT
TRBV11-2	TRBJ1-1	many	TRBD1	CASSLEPGGSTEAFF	TGTGCCAGCAGCTTAGAGCCAGGGGGGAGCACTGAAGCTTTCTTT
TRBV28	TRBJ2-1	many	TRBD2	CASTESGLAGEWEQFF	TGTGCCAGCACTGAATCCGGACTAGCGGGAGAGTGGGAGCAGTTCTTC
TRBV7-2	TRBJ2-4	few	NA	CASSLFLPGAKNIQYF	TGTGCCAGCAGCTTATTCCTCCCTGGCGCCAAAAACATTCAGTACTTC
TRBV24-1	TRBJ2-5	many	TRBD1	CATSENPGQGAKTQYF	TGTGCCACCAGTGAAAATCCGGGACAGGGTGCAAAGACCCAGTACTTC
TRBV11-2	TRBJ2-3	many	TRBD2	CASSLVGRTSGTDTQYF	TGTGCCAGCAGCTTAGTCGGACGAACTAGCGGCACAGATACGCAGTATTTT
TRBV2	TRBJ2-2	NA	TRBD2	CASSEASGRLTGELFF	TGTGCCAGCAGTGAGGCTAGCGGGAGGCTGACCGGGGAGCTGTTTTTT
TRBV30	TRBJ1-1	many	NA	CALTPDETEAFF	TGTGCCTTGACGCCTGACGAGACTGAAGCTTTCTTT
TRBV5-1	TRBJ2-7	few	TRBD2	CASSPVAGGSYEQYF	TGCGCCAGCAGCCCAGTAGCGGGAGGGTCCTACGAGCAGTACTTC
TRBV19	TRBJ2-7	few	NA	CASSKQSSSYEQYF	TGTGCCAGTAGTAAGCAGAGTAGCTCCTACGAGCAGTACTTC
TRBV12-3/TRBV12-4	TRBJ2-2	NA	NA	CASSERDTGELFF	TGTGCCAGCAGTGAACGGGACACCGGGGAGCTGTTTTTT
TRBV11-2	TRBJ2-1	NA	TRBD2	CASSSVGTSGNNEQFF	TGTGCCAGCAGCTCGGTTGGGACTAGCGGAAACAATGAGCAGTTCTTC
TRBV11-2	TRBJ1-1	many	TRBD1	CASRQGNFNEAFF	TGTGCCAGCAGACAGGGGAATTTTAATGAAGCTTTCTTT